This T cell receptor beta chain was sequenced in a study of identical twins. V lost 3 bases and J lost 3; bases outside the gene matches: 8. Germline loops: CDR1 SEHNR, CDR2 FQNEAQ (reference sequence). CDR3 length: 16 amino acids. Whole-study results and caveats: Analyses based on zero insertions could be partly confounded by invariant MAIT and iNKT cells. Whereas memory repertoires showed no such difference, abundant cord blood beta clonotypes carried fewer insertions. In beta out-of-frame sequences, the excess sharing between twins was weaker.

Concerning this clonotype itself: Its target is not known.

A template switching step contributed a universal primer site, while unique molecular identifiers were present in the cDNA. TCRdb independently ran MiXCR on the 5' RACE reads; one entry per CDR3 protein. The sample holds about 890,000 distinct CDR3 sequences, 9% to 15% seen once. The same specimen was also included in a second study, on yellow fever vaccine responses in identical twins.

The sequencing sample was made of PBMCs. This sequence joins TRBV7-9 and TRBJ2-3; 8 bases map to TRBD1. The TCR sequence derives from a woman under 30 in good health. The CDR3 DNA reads TGTGCCAGCAGCTTTTCCACAGGGGGTCGGACAGATACGCAGTATTTT. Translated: CASSFSTGGRTDTQYF.